The rows below give T cell receptor beta chains drawn from one sample of a study of T cell responses to AZD1222 COVID-19 vaccine. Method: immunoSEQ multiplex PCR; TCRdb's copy keeps in-frame clones and lacks some. The table lists tens of thousands of clones, more than 70% of them singletons. The sample consisted of peripheral blood, taken 28 days after the second AZD1222 dose. Every receptor here comes from an adult who received the AZD1222 COVID-19 vaccine. Both conserved end residues are part of each CDR3. Each record gives: D gene, V gene, J gene, clone size, CDR3 protein, CDR3 DNA. The D gene is left open where the match is weak. Clone size appears in some rows only: once, few, many, or a class for an expanded clone.

d_call: .; v_call: TRBV2; j_call: TRBJ1-4; clone_size: .; cdr3_aa: CASSYHSSTNEKLFF; cdr3_nt: TGTGCCAGCAGTTACCACAGTTCAACTAATGAAAAACTGTTTTTT
d_call: TRBD1; v_call: TRBV7-9; j_call: TRBJ2-7; clone_size: .; cdr3_aa: CASSLAGQDLTYEQYF; cdr3_nt: TGTGCCAGCAGCTTAGCGGGACAGGACCTTACCTACGAGCAGTACTTC
d_call: TRBD2; v_call: TRBV3-1/TRBV3-2; j_call: TRBJ2-7; clone_size: .; cdr3_aa: CASSRRLAGDHEQYF; cdr3_nt: TGTGCCAGCAGCCGACGACTAGCGGGAGATCACGAGCAGTACTTC
d_call: .; v_call: TRBV7-8; j_call: TRBJ2-1; clone_size: .; cdr3_aa: CASSPSLANNEQFF; cdr3_nt: TGTGCCAGCAGCCCGAGCTTAGCGAACAATGAGCAGTTCTTC
d_call: TRBD1; v_call: TRBV19; j_call: TRBJ1-1; clone_size: .; cdr3_aa: CASRQGYTEAFF; cdr3_nt: TGTGCCAGCCGACAGGGGTACACTGAAGCTTTCTTT
d_call: .; v_call: TRBV29-1; j_call: TRBJ1-4; clone_size: .; cdr3_aa: CSVRLAWESEKLFF; cdr3_nt: TGCAGCGTTCGCTTAGCATGGGAAAGTGAAAAACTGTTTTTT
d_call: .; v_call: TRBV5-1; j_call: TRBJ1-2; clone_size: .; cdr3_aa: CASSFLGNNYGYTF; cdr3_nt: TGCGCCAGCAGCTTCCTTGGAAATAACTATGGCTACACCTTC
d_call: TRBD1; v_call: TRBV7-9; j_call: TRBJ2-2; clone_size: few; cdr3_aa: CASSSRTGRTGELFF; cdr3_nt: TGTGCCAGCAGCTCGAGGACAGGGCGCACCGGGGAGCTGTTTTTT
d_call: TRBD2; v_call: TRBV7-3; j_call: TRBJ2-1; clone_size: few; cdr3_aa: CASSPGTSGRGNEQFF; cdr3_nt: TGTGCCAGCAGCCCTGGGACTAGCGGGAGGGGGAATGAGCAGTTCTTC
d_call: .; v_call: TRBV7-2; j_call: TRBJ1-6; clone_size: .; cdr3_aa: CASRSGPYNSPLHF; cdr3_nt: TGTGCCAGCAGGTCGGGACCGTATAATTCACCCCTCCACTTT
d_call: .; v_call: TRBV15; j_call: TRBJ2-7; clone_size: .; cdr3_aa: CATSRGKLTVRVYEQYF; cdr3_nt: TGTGCCACCAGCAGAGGGAAACTGACAGTCCGAGTCTACGAGCAGTACTTC
d_call: .; v_call: TRBV6-1; j_call: TRBJ1-4; clone_size: .; cdr3_aa: CASSERWAGSGEKLFF; cdr3_nt: TGTGCCAGCAGTGAACGCTGGGCAGGGTCGGGCGAAAAACTGTTTTTT
d_call: TRBD1; v_call: TRBV5-1; j_call: TRBJ1-2; clone_size: .; cdr3_aa: CASSALGQGYGYTF; cdr3_nt: TGCGCCAGCAGCGCCCTGGGACAGGGCTATGGCTACACCTTC
d_call: .; v_call: TRBV27; j_call: TRBJ1-2; clone_size: .; cdr3_aa: CASSLRKGQANYGYTF; cdr3_nt: TGTGCCAGCAGTTTGAGAAAGGGTCAAGCTAACTATGGCTACACCTTC
d_call: TRBD2; v_call: TRBV7-7; j_call: TRBJ2-7; clone_size: .; cdr3_aa: CASSLALGGMNEQYF; cdr3_nt: TGTGCCAGCAGCTTAGCCCTCGGGGGGATGAACGAGCAGTACTTC
d_call: .; v_call: TRBV12-3/TRBV12-4; j_call: TRBJ2-1; clone_size: .; cdr3_aa: CASSGQNYNEQFF; cdr3_nt: TGTGCCAGCTCCGGACAGAACTACAATGAGCAGTTCTTC
d_call: TRBD1; v_call: TRBV19; j_call: TRBJ1-1; clone_size: .; cdr3_aa: CASSRQGFGTRAFF; cdr3_nt: TGTGCCAGTAGCCGACAGGGATTCGGTACTCGTGCTTTCTTT
d_call: .; v_call: TRBV6-5; j_call: TRBJ2-1; clone_size: .; cdr3_aa: CASTPTGFYNEQFF; cdr3_nt: TGTGCCAGCACACCTACAGGGTTCTACAATGAGCAGTTCTTC